The next 22 T cell receptor beta chains were all read from a single sample in a study of identical twins. Each CDR3 protein is one row after TCRdb ran MiXCR on the 5' RACE reads. The sample has approximately 1.8 million distinct CDR3 sequences, under 35% seen once. Sequenced input: cord blood. All receptors derive from a newborn girl in good health.

The V and J genes are TRBV20-1 and TRBJ2-3; 8 bases fit TRBD2. Germline CDR1 DFQATT, CDR2 SNEGSKA (reference sequence). This CDR3 has 14 amino acids. Trimming cost V 2 bases and J 4 bases; bases outside gene matches: 5. DNA for the CDR3: TGCAGTGCTAGACGCCGGGGGGGCCCAGATACGCAGTATTTT. It codes for CSARRRGGPDTQYF.

This clonotype was detected only a few times. The chain employs TRBV29-1 and TRBJ1-6; 7 bases align to TRBD1. The CDR3 totals 14 residues. CDR1 is SQVTM, CDR2 ANQGSEA, per germline. After removal of 4 bases from V and 2 bases from J, the junction contained 2 bases not matched to a gene. CDR3 DNA: TGCAGCGTTGGGACAGGTCCCTATAATTCACCCCTCCACTTT. As protein: CSVGTGPYNSPLHF.

This clonotype was detected a few times. The V and J genes are TRBV6-1 and TRBJ1-6; D perhaps matches TRBD1 (6 bases). In germline, CDR1 is MNHNS, CDR2 SASEGT. V was cut by 7 bases and J by 4 bases, with 17 bases left in between. The CDR3 spans 16 residues. The DNA of the CDR3 is TGTGCCAGCACCTCGGGGCAGGGGAGATATAATTCACCCCTCCACTTT. It translates to CASTSGQGRYNSPLHF.

J is TRBJ1-1 and V is TRBV28; a weak D match, TRBD1 (5 bases). The V end was cut by 0 bases, the J end by 6 bases, with 14 bases between. The CDR3 contains 15 residues. The germline V gene has CDR1 MDHEN and CDR2 SYDVKM. The CDR3 reads CASSLWQGSGAEAFF. The CDR3 DNA reads as TGTGCCAGCAGTTTATGGCAGGGTTCTGGTGCTGAAGCTTTCTTT.

In its sample, this clonotype was seen a few times. The V gene is TRBV6-2 or TRBV6-3, the J gene TRBJ2-7, with TRBD1 matching over 7 bases. The CDR3 contains 14 residues. Germline assignment: CDR1 MNHEY and CDR2 SVGEGT. The V gene end was trimmed by 2 bases and the J gene end by 1 base; junction bases not matched to a gene: 2. As DNA, the CDR3 is TGTGCCAGCAGTTACCGGGGACAGTCCTACGAGCAGTACTTC. Amino acid sequence: CASSYRGQSYEQYF.

This clonotype has just a few counts. This chain joins TRBV6-5 and TRBJ2-4; TRBD2 matches at 9 bases. The CDR3 length is 14 residues. Trimming at V came to 2 bases and at J to 13 bases, leaving 9 bases not matched to a gene. Germline CDR1 reads MNHEY; CDR2 reads SVGAGI. CDR3 sequence (DNA): TGTGCCAGCAGTTACGGCGGGAGGGCCGGTGAGCAGTACTTC. Amino acids: CASSYGGRAGEQYF.

This clonotype was detected only a few times. This chain joins TRBV20-1 and TRBJ2-7, with D perhaps matching TRBD2 (5 bases). V was trimmed by 5 bases and J by 3 bases, leaving 11 bases between them. Germline lookup yields CDR1 DFQATT and CDR2 SNEGSKA (reference sequence). CDR3 length equals 12 residues. CDR3 DNA: TGCAGTGCTCTAGGACTTAGCTACGAGCAGTACTTC. Translation gives CSALGLSYEQYF.

This clonotype has only a few counts. The chain combines TRBV20-1 with TRBJ1-6; 7 bases line up with TRBD1. The CDR3 length is 12 residues. CDR1 and CDR2 from the germline V gene are DFQATT and SNEGSKA (reference sequence). CDR3 coding DNA: TGCAGACCCGGGACAGTCCCTCGGGCCCTCCACTTT. It yields the protein CRPGTVPRALHF.

This clonotype was seen ten or more times. The chain is built from TRBV6-5 and TRBJ2-7, with D hard to call. V lost 5 bases and J lost 1, with 9 bases in between. Germline V gives CDR1 MNHEY, CDR2 SVGAGI. CDR3 length: 13 residues. Here the CDR3 DNA reads TGTGCCAGCAGTCCGACCGAGTCCTACGAGCAGTACTTC. Its protein is CASSPTESYEQYF.

In this sample, this clonotype turned up a few times. The J gene is TRBJ2-3, the V gene TRBV6-2 or TRBV6-3; 9 nucleotides line up with TRBD2. The CDR3 has 19 amino acids. Germline loops: CDR1 MNHEY, CDR2 SVGEGT. Trimming removed 2 bases from V and 0 bases from J; junction bases left unmatched: 12. CDR3 nucleotides: TGTGCCAGCAGTTACCAGCTGGGCGGGGGGGCCGCAAGCACAGATACGCAGTATTTT. Translated, it gives CASSYQLGGGAASTDTQYF.

This clonotype was counted at least ten times. The DNA of the CDR3 is TGTGCCAGCAGTTACAGGGTCTCCTACAATGAGCAGTTCTTC. It is translated as CASSYRVSYNEQFF. The chain couples TRBV12-3 or TRBV12-4 to TRBJ2-1; TRBD1 might be the D (6 bases). This CDR3 contains 14 residues. V was trimmed by 4 bases and J by 0 bases, leaving 7 bases between them.

This clonotype came up a few times. J is TRBJ1-2 and V is TRBV12-5, with D possibly being TRBD1 (5 bases). Between the trimmed V and J ends, which lost 2 bases and 0 bases, there was a span of 13 bases. The CDR3 loop spans 16 amino acids. The germline gives CDR1 LGHNT, CDR2 FRNRAP. The CDR3 sequence is CASGLTRQGANYGYTF. The CDR3 nucleotides are TGTGCTAGTGGTTTGACCCGGCAGGGAGCTAACTATGGCTACACCTTC.

The genes are TRBV3-1 and TRBJ1-1, with D unresolved. CDR3 length: 16 residues. Germline-derived CDR1 and CDR2 are LGHDT and YNNKEL (reference sequence). The V and J ends lost 4 bases and 0 bases respectively, with 15 bases between them. The CDR3 region has the DNA TGTGCCAGCAGCCGAGATTGGAGCGTTATGAACACTGAAGCTTTCTTT. Protein product: CASSRDWSVMNTEAFF.

The chain carries TRBV6-2 or TRBV6-3 and TRBJ2-3, with D hard to call. The CDR3 sequence is 16 residues long. V was cut by 8 bases and J by 3 bases, with 21 bases left in between. Germline V gives CDR1 MNHEY, CDR2 SVGEGT. CDR3 amino acids: CASRRLSWFGTDTQYF. The CDR3 DNA reads as TGTGCCAGCCGCCGCTTGAGCTGGTTTGGTACAGATACGCAGTATTTT.

The chain recombines TRBV11-2 with TRBJ2-1, with D unclear. The V end lost 1 base, the J end lost 5 bases, and 15 bases lay between the germline ends. Per germline, CDR1 SGHAT and CDR2 FQNNGV. This CDR3 spans 16 amino acids. CDR3 sequence: CASSLVGKRPDNEQFF. DNA for the CDR3: TGTGCCAGCAGCTTAGTAGGGAAAAGACCGGACAATGAGCAGTTCTTC. The whole variable domain, filled in from reference TRBV11-2 and TRBJ2-1, reads EAGVAQSPRYKIIEKRQSVAFWCNPISGHATLYWYQQILGQGPKLLIQFQNNGVVDDSQLPKDRFSAERLKGVDSTLKIQPAKLEDSAVYLCASSLVGKRPDNEQFFGPGTRLTVL.

This clonotype was observed a single time. The rearrangement joins TRBV20-1 to TRBJ2-4, with D possibly matching TRBD1 (6 bases). The ends were cut back, 8 bases at V and 0 bases at J, with 11 bases in the middle. The CDR3 totals 13 residues. CDR1 DFQATT and CDR2 SNEGSKA come from the germline V gene (reference sequence). CDR3 DNA: TGCAGTTTAGAGGGGGAAGCCAAAAACATTCAGTACTTC. Translated, it gives CSLEGEAKNIQYF.

In this sample, this clonotype turned up a few times. The gene calls are TRBV5-1 and TRBJ2-7, with D hard to call. This CDR3 has 16 residues. Germline V gene sequence: CDR1 SGHRS, CDR2 YFSETQ. V dropped 0 bases and J dropped 1 base, with 14 bases sitting between them. This CDR3 reads CASSLVPGPSSYEQYF. DNA of the CDR3: TGCGCCAGCAGCTTGGTTCCAGGCCCCTCTTCCTACGAGCAGTACTTC.

This clonotype was detected only a few times. The rearrangement joins TRBV25-1 to TRBJ2-3, with 10 bases lining up with TRBD2. After removal of 4 bases from V and 3 bases from J, the junction contained 7 bases not matched to a gene. The CDR3 sequence is 16 residues long. Germline V gene sequence: CDR1 MGHDK, CDR2 SYGVNS. The CDR3 DNA is TGTGCCAGCAGTGTCTCTAGCGGGAGAGGAACAGATACGCAGTATTTT. Residues: CASSVSSGRGTDTQYF.

V is TRBV19 and J is TRBJ2-7; D might be TRBD2 (7 bases). The CDR3 is 15 residues long. Germline V lookup: CDR1 LNHDA, CDR2 SQIVND (reference sequence). V dropped 2 bases and J dropped 3 bases, with 14 bases sitting between them. The CDR3 sequence is CASSIRAGAIYEQYF. CDR3 in DNA: TGTGCCAGTAGTATACGGGCGGGGGCAATCTACGAGCAGTACTTC. The variable domain in full, completed from reference TRBV19 and TRBJ2-7, reads DGGITQSPKYLFRKEGQNVTLSCEQNLNHDAMYWYRQDPGQGLRLIYYSQIVNDFQKGDIAEGYSVSREKKESFPLTVTSAQKNPTAFYLCASSIRAGAIYEQYFGPGTRLTVT.

This clonotype has a handful of counts. The chain couples TRBV20-1 to TRBJ2-7, with 7 bases that match TRBD1. The CDR3 contains 13 residues. CDR1 and CDR2 from the germline V gene are DFQATT and SNEGSKA (reference sequence). The trim removed 6 bases at V and 0 bases at J, leaving 5 bases unmatched. Here the CDR3 reads CSALQGPSYEQYF. DNA for the CDR3: TGCAGTGCCTTACAGGGGCCCTCCTACGAGCAGTACTTC.

As concerns this clonotype: The germline gene is not matched at one end of the junction; a read error may be the cause. The rearrangement links TRBV3-1 to TRBJ2-7; D is possibly TRBD1 or TRBD2 (6 bases each). Per germline, CDR1 LGHDT and CDR2 YNNKEL (reference sequence). The CDR3 runs to 13 residues. CDR3 sequence reads: CASRQGGTYEQYF. The CDR3 nucleotides are TGTGCCAGCAGGCAAGGGGGGACCTACGAGCAGTACTTC.

This clonotype has only one observation. J is TRBJ1-4 and V is TRBV19, with TRBD1 matching 8 bases. Germline lookup yields CDR1 LNHDA and CDR2 SQIVND (reference sequence). With V trimmed by 5 bases and J by 8 bases, 10 bases remained unmatched. The CDR3 is made up of 15 amino acids. CDR3 amino acids: CASSPRQGRREKLFF. The CDR3 nucleotides read TGTGCCAGTAGTCCTCGACAGGGGAGGAGAGAAAAACTGTTTTTT.